In its sample, the clone carrying this T cell receptor beta chain was seen a few times. The antigen remains undetermined. MiXCR, applied by TCRdb to the RT-PCR reads, yields one record per CDR3 protein. The data hold 650,000 to 800,000 distinct CDR3 sequences, with approximately 13% observed a single time. The data were obtained in a study of response to subunit inactivated influenza vaccine. Study-wide findings and caveats: The authors suggested that few new T cells are recruited per seasonal influenza vaccination.

CDR3 size: 16 residues. Trimming removed 2 bases from V and 2 bases from J, with 16 bases in between. Per germline, CDR1 MNHEY and CDR2 SVGAGI. The source material was PBMCs from blood, sampled 14 to 15 days before vaccination. The V gene is TRBV6-5, the J gene TRBJ2-7, with D unresolved. This TCR was sampled from a man aged 50 to 60 who received an inactivated influenza vaccine. CDR3 amino acids: CASSYLSRTIPYEQYF. The CDR3 bases are TGTGCCAGCAGTTACCTGAGCAGGACGATACCCTACGAGCAGTACTTC.